This TCR beta chain was identified during a study of cytomegalovirus exposure and HLA in healthy donors. The study, taken as a whole, reports: An analysis that was carried out later associated 15,000 to 20,000 TCR beta sequences with HLA alleles at 0.05 false discovery rate. A few of the chains that were CMV-associated were confirmed in vitro to be specific for CMV antigens. Listed as cytomegalovirus-associated were 150 or so TCR beta chains. Highest at DRB1 and lowest at HLA-C, TCR association rates differed among HLA loci in a later analysis.

This PCR relied on a set of 60 Vbeta primers and 13 Jbeta primers. Sequenced by immunoSEQ multiplex PCR; TCRdb stores in-frame clones only, minus some. The sample table sets out almost 40,000 clones. Comments on this clone: Antigen specificity is unknown.

The CDR3 totals 18 residues. Per the germline V gene, CDR1 is SEHNR and CDR2 is FQNEAQ (reference sequence). Trimming took 1 base from V and 8 from J, leaving 24 bases between them. V is TRBV7-9 and J is TRBJ2-1, with TRBD1 as a possible D gene (5 bases). The TCR comes from a woman in her 30s in good health and CMV-seropositive. Sequenced: PBMCs. CDR3 DNA sequence: TGTGCCAGCAGCTTAGTCTCGTCAGGGTGGCTAGAGGCAGATGAGCAGTTCTTC. Encoded protein: CASSLVSSGWLEADEQFF. The complete variable domain, with remaining parts taken from reference TRBV7-9 and TRBJ2-1, reads DTGVSQNPRHKITKRGQNVTFRCDPISEHNRLYWYRQTLGQGPEFLTYFQNEAQLEKSRLLSDRFSAERPKGSFSTLEIQRTEQGDSAMYLCASSLVSSGWLEADEQFFGPGTRLTVL.